The present T cell receptor (beta chain) was sequenced within a study of cytomegalovirus exposure and HLA in healthy donors (dated by TCRdb to 2017 to 2019). Regarding the complete study: In an earlier analysis of roughly 500 of the donors, about 260 Gb of sequence data and 117 million unique TCR beta sequences from 180 million or so T cells were reported. Among the approximately 420 genotyped donors, approximately 81% belonged to the genetic ancestry cluster associated with self-reported Caucasian donors. To predict cytomegalovirus infection status, the study brought together high-throughput TCR immunosequencing, statistical association of individual TCRs with disease status, and machine learning. The study aimed to test whether signatures of past pathogen exposure could be identified by cataloging public T cell receptors. Every discovery cohort repertoire had been produced on one sequencing platform. Donor age, sex, ethnicity and CMV serostatus were collected together with the repertoire data. Approximately 310 gigabases of sequencing data and around 85 million unique TCR sequences made up an early release that covered approximately 650 HLA-typed donors. The T cell repertoires of under 750 subjects were profiled by immunosequencing and related to cytomegalovirus serostatus. Among over 350 genotyped donors of the cohort, an average of approximately 250,000 unique TCR beta nucleotide sequences were sequenced per donor, 15% to 20% of them non-productive. In addition to the first cohort of roughly 670 subjects, a separate validation cohort of under 150 different subjects was used. In a later genetic analysis, genome-wide SNP genotypes for about three fifths of the roughly 670 donors were used, and that subset was treated as a discovery cohort. Roughly 5 DR-DQ haplotypes were handled as single units for association and clustering because linkage in the cohort was strong. Rather than drawing on any new phenotypic data, the later analysis identified candidate immune exposures from TCR beta sequences and the way those sequences occurred across donors. Both class I and class II loci were covered by HLA typing, at four-digit resolution. In an earlier analysis of 587 of the donors, high-throughput TCR beta sequencing was used to judge whether each TCR beta V gene segment behaved as functional or pseudogenic. The number of typed donors differed by locus: about 629-630 for A, B, C, DRB1 and DQB1; approximately 520 for DQA1; approximately 610 for DPA1; and 400 to 480 for DPB1. A later analysis re-analyzed previously published TCR beta repertoires from approximately 700 donors and added high-resolution HLA genotyping to study TCR occurrence patterns. What the research found in general, with its limitations: Roughly uniform sequencing depth across donors was assumed in presence/absence analyses, although this assumption may not hold. A further reported finding was that TCR beta sequences accurately predicted the HLA-A and HLA-B alleles for most subjects in the first cohort. Immune exposure information for the cohort was limited to CMV serostatus. The study listed 164 TCR beta chains as associated with cytomegalovirus. Because some donors lacked HLA typing at each locus, the association tests relied only on the typed subset. Because counts were too low, around 18 rarely observed V segments, including chromosome 9 orphons, were left out of the earlier analysis of a few hundred of the donors. Compared with the approximately 670-donor mean, donors in an Asian-associated ancestry cluster had fewer N-insertions in productive TCRs, according to a later genetic analysis. Broadly in line with IMGT annotations, most TCR beta V segments showed up in productive rearrangements about 90% or about 30% of the time in an earlier analysis of approximately 600 of the donors. Correlated functional status among segregating V segments might be attributable to linkage disequilibrium, but an unknown experimental factor could not be ruled out. When HLA alleles, especially DR and DQ, strongly co-occurred, attributing TCR associations to individual alleles was difficult. This cohort had only TCR beta chains sequenced, and the lack of alpha or paired-chain data limited which features could be detected. A cluster of highly shared sequence variants was judged likely to be a technical artifact of the sequencing pipeline. In a later analysis, the rate of TCR association differed among HLA loci, with DRB1 alleles having the most associated TCRs and HLA-C alleles having the fewest. In a later analysis, HLA-associated TCR beta chains were found to be more clonally expanded and to have lower generation probabilities than equally common non-associated chains. An association between a missense DCLRE1C variant and V-gene and J-gene trimming of TCR beta chains was found in a later genetic analysis and replicated in an independent cohort. Three of the identified cytomegalovirus-associated TCR beta chains were confirmed in vitro to be specific for cytomegalovirus antigens. Cytomegalovirus status was reported to be diagnosed by the classifier with high specificity and sensitivity in both the original and validation cohorts. A later analysis reported that several top co-occurrence clusters appeared linked to parvovirus B19, influenza, CMV and Epstein-Barr virus. According to the authors, the approach could potentially be generalized to other disease states and immunological phenotypes. Most TCR sequences were observed very rarely across donors, whereas some public TCRs were present in many individuals. Specific HLA alleles were associated with 18,000 or so TCR beta sequences at a false discovery rate of 0.05 in a later analysis. Most CMV-associated TCR beta chains appeared to be HLA-restricted in a later analysis, and the HLA associations seemed to be driven largely by CMV exposure.

Preparation of the library involved the immunoSEQ multiplex PCR assay. A mixture of 60 forward primers for TCR Vbeta segments and 13 reverse primers for TCR Jbeta segments was used in the multiplex PCR. Amplification of the CDR3 region of rearranged TCR beta genes was performed with a multiplex PCR assay on genomic DNA. On the Illumina HiSeq System, the amplified TCR beta libraries were sequenced as 87-base-pair reads. Per the original workflow: Across the 666 repertoires, a later analysis counted approximately 83 million unique TCR beta chains, 9 million to 14 million of which were shared by at least two donors. Raw reads were error-corrected and collapsed into unique sequences by a nearest-neighbor algorithm in which closely related sequences were merged to remove PCR and sequencing errors. To assign V, D and J gene segments, CDR3 sequences were aligned to IMGT reference sequences. For a sequence to be retained, at least a six-nucleotide match to both a V gene segment and a J gene segment was required. A rearrangement counted as productive if the CDR3 had no stop codons and remained in frame with V and J, and every other rearrangement counted as non-productive. Following IMGT convention, CDR3 was defined as the stretch from the second conserved V-encoded cysteine to the conserved J-encoded phenylalanine. The earlier analysis of about 530 of the donors excluded any sequence lacking an unambiguous match to a single V gene segment. In an earlier analysis of approximately 590 of the donors, a V segment was called functional when productive rearrangements were above 56.7%, and segregating when the standard deviation between donors exceeded 5%. To diagnose cytomegalovirus status from the catalog of TCR beta chain sequences, a statistical classification framework was built. In a later analysis, TCR nucleotide sequences were compared against IMGT/GENE-DB human TR gene sequences so that V and J genes could be assigned. In a later analysis, CDR3 sequences and most-parsimonious VDJ recombination scenarios were assigned using the TCRdist pipeline. A later analysis defined each TCR beta chain by its CDR3 amino acid sequence plus V-gene family, and excluded reads lacking a unique V-gene family. As a way to deal with suspected cross-contamination and a sequencing artifact, a later analysis dropped under 600 nucleotide sequences that were highly shared and had low generation probability. A later analysis calculated a clonal expansion index for each public chain from normalized within-repertoire ranks of inferred template counts. In a later analysis, generation probabilities were computed using a VDJ recombination model fitted to out-of-frame rearrangements, and the results were checked against IGoR. A later analysis scored TCR-TCR, TCR-HLA and TCR-CMV co-occurrence with hypergeometric tests, applying a repertoire-size bias correction to TCR pairs. A later analysis estimated false discovery rates by permuting HLA or CMV assignments 20 times. In a later analysis, co-occurring TCRs were grouped using DBSCAN, with TCRdist sequence similarity added in when clustering inside HLA-allele-positive subsets. Co-occurrence clustering excluded repertoires with fewer than 30,000 or more than 120,000 public chains, plus five with anomalous nucleotide sharing. TCRdb obtained this table from immuneACCESS and retained in-frame rearrangements with V and J assigned. These tables miss some clones; where compared with another copy, unresolved V genes account for less than half of the shortfall, and the remainder is unexplained. That table is the source of V, J and clone size, and D and trimming were worked out from the DNA. For this sample the table gives about 150,000 clones, of which 82% were detected only once. The leading ten clones occupy 6.5% to 7.5% of the sample.

To note about this clone: No antigen is known for it. Within one base of it there is no much larger clone, and no base qualities were kept.

In total, more than 500 healthy bone marrow donors made up the cohort. Cohort members were all nominally healthy when sampled, although unrecorded immune exposures were likely present. The donor was CMV seropositive and belonged to the group of 250 to 300 seropositive cohort members. Every donor gave a peripheral blood sample, and the peripheral blood mononuclear cells from that sample were used for TCR beta sequencing. Genomic DNA extraction from the blood cell samples was performed with the Qiagen DNeasy Blood Extraction Kit. Sequencing was done on a sample of PBMCs. This TCR came from a woman aged 45-60 years in good health and CMV-seropositive.

Here is the DNA: TGTGCCAGCAGCTCCCTGGAGACCCAGTACTTC. This translates into CASSSLETQYF. The rearranged segments are TRBV7-2 and TRBJ2-5; the D gene assignment is ambiguous. The germline V gene specifies SGHTA as CDR1 and FQGNSA as CDR2. V gives up 4 bases and J gives up 5 bases, and the segment between their germline ends measures 5 bases. The CDR3 measures 11 amino acids from cysteine to phenylalanine. Here the CDR3 DNA is all that survives: 33 bases in frame from base 1. With the rest looked up from the reference TRBV7-2 and TRBJ2-5 genes rather than sequenced, the full variable domain is GAGVSQSPSNKVTEKGKDVELRCDPISGHTALYWYRQSLGQGLEFLIYFQGNSAPDKSGLPSDRFSAERTGGSVSTLTIQRTQQEDSAVYLCASSSLETQYFGPGTRLLVL.